Sequencing of this TCR beta chain was carried out in a study of post-analysis software for immune sequencing data. Across the whole study: Patients had relapsing-remitting, secondary progressive or progressive-relapsing multiple sclerosis; some lacked subtype. Study-wide results and limits: Compared with controls, patients had more of five TRBV segments, including TRBV5-6, TRBV5-1 and TRBV20-1. Samples from a shared batch, those prepared together, strongly co-clustered by F measure.

The TCR beta cDNA libraries carried unique molecular identifiers. TCRdb redid the calling of the PCR reads with MiXCR, one entry per CDR3 protein. The sample carries hundreds of thousands of distinct CDR3 sequences, 36% recorded once. This clonotype has only one observation. The target antigen is unknown. This CDR3 has 16 amino acids. Per germline, CDR1 MNHEY and CDR2 SVGAGI. The sequencing input was blood. V is TRBV6-5 and J is TRBJ2-1, with D maybe TRBD1 (5 bases). The J call may be faulty, since TRBJ2-7 better matches the DNA end. The receptor comes from a girl between 5 and 17 years old with multiple sclerosis. The CDR3 sequence is CASRPPAGRTYNEQYF. The CDR3 nucleotides read TGTGCCAGTAGACCCCCGGCAGGGCGGACCTACAATGAGCAGTACTTC.